Listed below are T cell receptor beta chains from one sample, sequenced in a study of response to subunit inactivated influenza vaccine. One entry per CDR3 protein, called by TCRdb with MiXCR from the RT-PCR reads. The sample lists 150,000 to 200,000 distinct CDR3 sequences, approximately 11% seen once, with roughly 12% in the top ten. Sequences were derived from non-naive T cells sorted from PBMCs, sampled about 40 days after vaccination. These receptors were obtained from a man aged 50 to 59 who received an inactivated influenza vaccine. Both conserved end residues are part of each CDR3. A D gene is named only where the DNA matches it firmly. Some rows mark clone size as missing; the rest say once, few, many or name a class of expanded clone.

cdr3_nt: TGCAGTGCCACCTCTACCTTTAGCGGGACCCGCCGAGAGCAGTACTTC
cdr3_aa: CSATSTFSGTRREQYF
v_call: TRBV20-1
clone_size: few
j_call: TRBJ2-7
cdr3_length: 16
d_call: TRBD2

cdr3_nt: TGTGCCAGCAGCCTGGGACAGGGGGGGCAGTATTTT
cdr3_aa: CASSLGQGGQYF
v_call: TRBV3-1
clone_size: .
j_call: TRBJ2-3
cdr3_length: 12
d_call: TRBD1

cdr3_nt: TGTGCCAGCAGCCTCGGACGGAACTCTGGAAACACCATATATTTT
cdr3_aa: CASSLGRNSGNTIYF
v_call: TRBV5-5
clone_size: .
j_call: TRBJ1-3
cdr3_length: 15
d_call: .

cdr3_nt: TGTGCCAGCAGCACCCAGGGGGGGGAAGAGACCCAGTACTTC
cdr3_aa: CASSTQGGEETQYF
v_call: TRBV7-2
clone_size: .
j_call: TRBJ2-5
cdr3_length: 14
d_call: .

cdr3_nt: TGTGCCACCAGCAGAGTTAGCGGTTCTGGAGATACGCAGTATTTT
cdr3_aa: CATSRVSGSGDTQYF
v_call: TRBV15
clone_size: few
j_call: TRBJ2-3
cdr3_length: 15
d_call: .

cdr3_nt: TGCAGTGCTAGTGTGGGGAGACTAGGGGGGAATGAGCAGTTCTTC
cdr3_aa: CSASVGRLGGNEQFF
v_call: TRBV20-1
clone_size: .
j_call: TRBJ2-1
cdr3_length: 15
d_call: .

cdr3_nt: TGTGCCAGCAGTTTATTCCCTACAGGGGGAAATTCACCCCTCCACTTT
cdr3_aa: CASSLFPTGGNSPLHF
v_call: TRBV27
clone_size: few
j_call: TRBJ1-6
cdr3_length: 16
d_call: TRBD1

cdr3_nt: TGCAGTGCTAGAGGCTCATCACAGGGGCGAGAGACCCAGTACTTC
cdr3_aa: CSARGSSQGRETQYF
v_call: TRBV20-1
clone_size: few
j_call: TRBJ2-5
cdr3_length: 15
d_call: TRBD1

cdr3_nt: TGTGCCAGCAGCTCGAGCAGGAATTATAATTCACCCCTCCACTTT
cdr3_aa: CASSSSRNYNSPLHF
v_call: TRBV7-2
clone_size: .
j_call: TRBJ1-6
cdr3_length: 15
d_call: .

cdr3_nt: TGTGCCAGCAGTCCCGGACTAGCGGTCTACAATGAGCAGTTCTTC
cdr3_aa: CASSPGLAVYNEQFF
v_call: TRBV6-1
clone_size: few
j_call: TRBJ2-1
cdr3_length: 15
d_call: TRBD2

cdr3_nt: TGTGCCAGCAGCTCGCGGCAGGGGGCAGAGACCCAGTACTTC
cdr3_aa: CASSSRQGAETQYF
v_call: TRBV14
clone_size: .
j_call: TRBJ2-5
cdr3_length: 14
d_call: TRBD1

cdr3_nt: TGTGCCAGCAGCCCACGCGTGGTCAATCAGCCCCAGCATTTT
cdr3_aa: CASSPRVVNQPQHF
v_call: TRBV7-2
clone_size: many
j_call: TRBJ1-5
cdr3_length: 14
d_call: .

cdr3_nt: TGCAGCGCCCGACGGGGAAAGGGAGAGACCCAGTACTTC
cdr3_aa: CSARRGKGETQYF
v_call: TRBV29-1
clone_size: many
j_call: TRBJ2-5
cdr3_length: 13
d_call: .

cdr3_nt: TGTGCCAGCAGCTCCGAGGGGGGCTATGGCTACACCTTC
cdr3_aa: CASSSEGGYGYTF
v_call: TRBV7-9
clone_size: many
j_call: TRBJ1-2
cdr3_length: 13
d_call: .

cdr3_nt: TGTGCCAGCAGCCCCTCTGACGGACCTAACTATGGCTACACCTTC
cdr3_aa: CASSPSDGPNYGYTF
v_call: TRBV4-2
clone_size: .
j_call: TRBJ1-2
cdr3_length: 15
d_call: .

cdr3_nt: TGTGCCAGCAGCCAAGGGGGAACATTCTCTGGAAACACCATATATTTT
cdr3_aa: CASSQGGTFSGNTIYF
v_call: TRBV3-1
clone_size: .
j_call: TRBJ1-3
cdr3_length: 16
d_call: .

cdr3_nt: TGTGCCAGCAGCTTTGGACACAATAATTCACCCCTCCACTTT
cdr3_aa: CASSFGHNNSPLHF
v_call: TRBV7-9
clone_size: few
j_call: TRBJ1-6
cdr3_length: 14
d_call: .

cdr3_nt: TGTGCCACCGGGGACAGGGGCGTTGGCTACACCTTC
cdr3_aa: CATGDRGVGYTF
v_call: TRBV24-1
clone_size: many
j_call: TRBJ1-2
cdr3_length: 12
d_call: TRBD1

cdr3_nt: TGTGCCAGCAGCCAACCAGGGACTTCCTTTAGCACAGATACGCAGTATTTT
cdr3_aa: CASSQPGTSFSTDTQYF
v_call: TRBV3-1
clone_size: few
j_call: TRBJ2-3
cdr3_length: 17
d_call: .